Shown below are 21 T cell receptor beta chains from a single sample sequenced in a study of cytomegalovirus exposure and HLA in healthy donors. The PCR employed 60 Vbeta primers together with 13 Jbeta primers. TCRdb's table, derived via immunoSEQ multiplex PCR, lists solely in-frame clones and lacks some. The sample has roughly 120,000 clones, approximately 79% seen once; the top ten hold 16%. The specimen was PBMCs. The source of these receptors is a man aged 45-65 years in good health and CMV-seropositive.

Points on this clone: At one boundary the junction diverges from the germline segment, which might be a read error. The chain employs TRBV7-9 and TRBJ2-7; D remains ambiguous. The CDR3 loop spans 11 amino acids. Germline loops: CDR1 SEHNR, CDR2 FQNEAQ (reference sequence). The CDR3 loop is CSSSLAVEQYF. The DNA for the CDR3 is TGTTCCAGCAGCTTAGCCGTCGAGCAGTACTTC.

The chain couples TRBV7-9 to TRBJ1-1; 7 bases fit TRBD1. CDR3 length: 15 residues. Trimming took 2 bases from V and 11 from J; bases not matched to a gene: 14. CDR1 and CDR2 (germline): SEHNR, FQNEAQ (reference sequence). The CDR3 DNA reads TGTGCCAGCAGCTTAAGTTTCCTGGACAGGAGGCAGGCTTTCTTT. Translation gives CASSLSFLDRRQAFF.

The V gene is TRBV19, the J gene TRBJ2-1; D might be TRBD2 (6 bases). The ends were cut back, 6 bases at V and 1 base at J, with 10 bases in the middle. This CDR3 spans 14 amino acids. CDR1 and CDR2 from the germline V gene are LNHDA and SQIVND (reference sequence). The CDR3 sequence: CASRVGGSYNEQFF. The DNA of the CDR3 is TGTGCCAGTAGAGTCGGGGGATCCTACAATGAGCAGTTCTTC.

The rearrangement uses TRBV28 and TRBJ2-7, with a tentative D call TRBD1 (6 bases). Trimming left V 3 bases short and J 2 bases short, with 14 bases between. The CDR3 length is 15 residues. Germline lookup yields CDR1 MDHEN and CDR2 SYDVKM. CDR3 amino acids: CASSLRGGAAYEQYF. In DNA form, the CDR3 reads TGTGCCAGCAGTTTGCGTGGGGGCGCAGCCTACGAGCAGTACTTC.

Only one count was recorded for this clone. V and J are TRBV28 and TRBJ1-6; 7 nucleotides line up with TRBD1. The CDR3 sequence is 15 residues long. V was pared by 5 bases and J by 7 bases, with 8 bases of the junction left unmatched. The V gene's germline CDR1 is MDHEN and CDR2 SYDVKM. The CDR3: CASSPTGQLNSPLHF. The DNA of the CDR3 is TGTGCCAGCAGTCCGACGGGACAGTTGAATTCACCCCTCCACTTT.

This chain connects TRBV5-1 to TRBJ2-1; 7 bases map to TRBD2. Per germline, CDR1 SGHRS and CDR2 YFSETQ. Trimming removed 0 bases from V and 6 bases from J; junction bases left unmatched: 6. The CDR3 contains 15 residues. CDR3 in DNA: TGCGCCAGCAGCTTGGGGGGAGGGCCTGGCAATGAGCAGTTCTTC. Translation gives CASSLGGGPGNEQFF.

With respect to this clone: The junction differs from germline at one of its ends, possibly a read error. The DNA of the CDR3 is TGTGCCAGCAGCTTAAGGGGTACAGGGCTCGGCTCCACCTTC. Protein: CASSLRGTGLGSTF. The chain is built from TRBV11-2 and TRBJ1-2; D is possibly TRBD1 (6 bases). CDR3 length: 14 residues. Germline V CDR1 and CDR2: SGHAT, FQNNGV. The variable domain in full, with the rest retrieved from reference TRBV11-2 and TRBJ1-2, is EAGVAQSPRYKIIEKRQSVAFWCNPISGHATLYWYQQILGQGPKLLIQFQNNGVVDDSQLPKDRFSAERLKGVDSTLKIQPAKLEDSAVYLCASSLRGTGLGSTFGSGTRLTVV.

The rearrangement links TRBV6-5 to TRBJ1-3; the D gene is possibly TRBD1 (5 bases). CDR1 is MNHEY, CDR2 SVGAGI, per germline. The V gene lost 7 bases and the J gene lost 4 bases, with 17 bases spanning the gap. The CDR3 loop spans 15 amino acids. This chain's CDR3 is CASTPVRGGGNTIYF. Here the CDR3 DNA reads TGTGCCAGCACCCCGGTCCGCGGGGGGGGAAACACCATATATTTT.

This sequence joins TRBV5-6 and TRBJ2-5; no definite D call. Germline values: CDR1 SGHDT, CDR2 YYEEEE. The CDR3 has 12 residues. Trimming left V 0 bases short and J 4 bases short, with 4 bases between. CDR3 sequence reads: CASSLGRETQYF. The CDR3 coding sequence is TGTGCCAGCAGCTTGGGGAGAGAGACCCAGTACTTC.

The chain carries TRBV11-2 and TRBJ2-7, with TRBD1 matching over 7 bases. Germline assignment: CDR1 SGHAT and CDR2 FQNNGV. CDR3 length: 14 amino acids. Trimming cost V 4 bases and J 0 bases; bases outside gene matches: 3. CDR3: CASSSTGDSYEQYF. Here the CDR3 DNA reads TGTGCCAGCAGCTCCACAGGGGACTCCTACGAGCAGTACTTC.

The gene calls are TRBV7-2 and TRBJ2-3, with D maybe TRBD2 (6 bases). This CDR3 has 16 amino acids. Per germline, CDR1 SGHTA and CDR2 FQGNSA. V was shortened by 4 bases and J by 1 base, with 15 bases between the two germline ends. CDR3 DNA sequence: TGTGCCAGCAGCTCGGGGGTCACCGGGGGCACAGATACGCAGTATTTT. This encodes CASSSGVTGGTDTQYF.

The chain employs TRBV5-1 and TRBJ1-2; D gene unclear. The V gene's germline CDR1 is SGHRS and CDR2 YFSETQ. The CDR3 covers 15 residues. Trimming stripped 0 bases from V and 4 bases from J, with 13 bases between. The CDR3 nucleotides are TGCGCCAGCAGCTTGGCGGGAACAGAAAGCTATGGCTACACCTTC. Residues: CASSLAGTESYGYTF.

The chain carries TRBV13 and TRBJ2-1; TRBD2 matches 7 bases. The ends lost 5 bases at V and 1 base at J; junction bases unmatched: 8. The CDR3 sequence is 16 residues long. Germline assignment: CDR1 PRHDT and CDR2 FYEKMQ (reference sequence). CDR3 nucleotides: TGTGCCAGCAGCCCCCGGCCGGGAGGATCCTACAATGAGCAGTTCTTC. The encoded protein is CASSPRPGGSYNEQFF.

CDR3 nucleotide sequence: TGTGCCAGCAGCCTCGGGGGCACAGATACGCAGTATTTT. This codes for CASSLGGTDTQYF. The chain is built from TRBV9 and TRBJ2-3; TRBD2 might be the D (5 bases). The germline CDR1 and CDR2 sequences are SGDLS and YYNGEE. CDR3 size: 13 residues. The ends were cut back, 4 bases at V and 1 base at J, with 7 bases in the middle.

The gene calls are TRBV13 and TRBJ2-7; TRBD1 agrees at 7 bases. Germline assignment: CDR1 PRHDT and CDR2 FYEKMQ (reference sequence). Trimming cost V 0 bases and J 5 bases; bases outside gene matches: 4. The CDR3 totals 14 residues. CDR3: CASSLGNRGNEQYF. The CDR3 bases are TGTGCCAGCAGCTTAGGTAACAGGGGCAACGAGCAGTACTTC.

This CDR3 is CASSRTVLYEQYF. The CDR3, as DNA: TGTGCCAGCAGTCGGACAGTACTCTACGAGCAGTACTTC. The chain uses TRBV6-1 and TRBJ2-7; tentatively, D is TRBD1 (6 bases). Looked up from germline, CDR1 is MNHNS and CDR2 is SASEGT. The V and J ends lost 5 bases and 3 bases respectively, with 11 bases between them. This CDR3 is 13 amino acids long.

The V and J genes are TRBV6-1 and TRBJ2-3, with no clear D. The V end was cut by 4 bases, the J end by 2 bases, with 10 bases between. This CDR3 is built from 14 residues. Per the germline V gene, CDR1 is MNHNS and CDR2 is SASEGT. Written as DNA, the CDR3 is TGTGCCAGCAGTGCAGTCTTTTCCACAGATACGCAGTATTTT. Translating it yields CASSAVFSTDTQYF.

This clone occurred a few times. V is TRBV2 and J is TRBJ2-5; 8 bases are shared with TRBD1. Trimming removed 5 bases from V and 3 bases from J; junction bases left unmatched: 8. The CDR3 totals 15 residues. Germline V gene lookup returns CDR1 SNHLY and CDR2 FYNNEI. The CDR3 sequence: CASSLDRAGEETQYF. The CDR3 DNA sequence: TGTGCCAGCAGTTTGGACAGGGCAGGAGAAGAGACCCAGTACTTC.

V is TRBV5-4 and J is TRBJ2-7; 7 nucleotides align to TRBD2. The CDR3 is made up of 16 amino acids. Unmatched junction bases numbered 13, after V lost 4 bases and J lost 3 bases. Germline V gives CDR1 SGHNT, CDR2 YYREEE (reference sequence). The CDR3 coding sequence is TGTGCCAGCAGCCAAGATTTGGCTAGCGGATTCTACGAGCAGTACTTC. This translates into CASSQDLASGFYEQYF.

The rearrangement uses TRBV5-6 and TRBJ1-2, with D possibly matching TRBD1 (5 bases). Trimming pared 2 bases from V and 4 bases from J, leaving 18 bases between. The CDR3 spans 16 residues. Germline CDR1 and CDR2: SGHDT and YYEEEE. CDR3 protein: CASSFDSEKVLYGYTF. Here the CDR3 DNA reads TGTGCCAGCAGCTTCGACAGTGAGAAAGTTCTCTATGGCTACACCTTC.

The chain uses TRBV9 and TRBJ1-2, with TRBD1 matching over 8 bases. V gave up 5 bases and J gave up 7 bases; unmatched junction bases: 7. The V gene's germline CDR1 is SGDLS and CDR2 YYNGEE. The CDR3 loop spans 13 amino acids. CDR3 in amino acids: CASRATGVAGYTF. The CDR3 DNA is TGTGCCAGCAGGGCGACAGGGGTGGCTGGCTACACCTTC.